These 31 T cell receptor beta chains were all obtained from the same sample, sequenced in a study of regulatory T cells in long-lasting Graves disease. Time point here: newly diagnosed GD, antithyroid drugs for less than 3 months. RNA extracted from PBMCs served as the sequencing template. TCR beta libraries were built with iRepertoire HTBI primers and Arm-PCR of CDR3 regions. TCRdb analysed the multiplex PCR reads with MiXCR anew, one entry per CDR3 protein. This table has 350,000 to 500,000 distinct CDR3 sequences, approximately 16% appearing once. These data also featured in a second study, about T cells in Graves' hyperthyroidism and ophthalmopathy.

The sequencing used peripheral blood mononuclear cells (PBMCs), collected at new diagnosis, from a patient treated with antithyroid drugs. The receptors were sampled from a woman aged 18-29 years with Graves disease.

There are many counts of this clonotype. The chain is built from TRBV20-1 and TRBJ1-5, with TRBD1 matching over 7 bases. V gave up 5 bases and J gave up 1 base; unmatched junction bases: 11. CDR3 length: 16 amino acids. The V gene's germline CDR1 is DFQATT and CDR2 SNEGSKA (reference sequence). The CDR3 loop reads CSAGPGQSRSNQPQHF. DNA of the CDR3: TGCAGTGCTGGACCGGGACAGTCTAGGAGCAATCAGCCCCAGCATTTT.

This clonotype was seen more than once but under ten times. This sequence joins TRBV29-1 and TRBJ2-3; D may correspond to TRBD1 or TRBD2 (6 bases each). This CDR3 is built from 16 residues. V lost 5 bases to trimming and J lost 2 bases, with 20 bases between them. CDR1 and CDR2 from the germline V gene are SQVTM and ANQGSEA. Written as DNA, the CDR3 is TGCAGCGTTTTTGCGGGAAGGGGGGTGTCCACAGATACGCAGTATTTT. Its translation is CSVFAGRGVSTDTQYF.

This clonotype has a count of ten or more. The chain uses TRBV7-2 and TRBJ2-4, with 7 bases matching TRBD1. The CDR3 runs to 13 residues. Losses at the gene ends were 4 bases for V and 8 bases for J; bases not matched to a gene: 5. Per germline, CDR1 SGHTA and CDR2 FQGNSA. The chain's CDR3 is CASSSNRGDIQYF. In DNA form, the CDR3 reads TGTGCCAGCAGCTCTAACAGGGGAGACATTCAGTACTTC.

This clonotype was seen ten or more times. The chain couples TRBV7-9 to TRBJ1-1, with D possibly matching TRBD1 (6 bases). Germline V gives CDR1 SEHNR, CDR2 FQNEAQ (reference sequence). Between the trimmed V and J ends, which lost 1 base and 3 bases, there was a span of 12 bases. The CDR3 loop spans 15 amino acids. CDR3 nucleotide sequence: TGTGCCAGCAGCTTAGGTGGGGGGGGCCACACTGAAGCTTTCTTT. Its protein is CASSLGGGGHTEAFF.

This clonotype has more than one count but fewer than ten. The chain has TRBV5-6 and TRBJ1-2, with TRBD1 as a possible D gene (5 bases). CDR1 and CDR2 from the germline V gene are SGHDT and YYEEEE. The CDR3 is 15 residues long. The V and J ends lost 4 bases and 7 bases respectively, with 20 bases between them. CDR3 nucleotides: TGTGCCAGCAGCCCCACAGGTACGGGTCTCCGTGGCTACACCTTC. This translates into CASSPTGTGLRGYTF.

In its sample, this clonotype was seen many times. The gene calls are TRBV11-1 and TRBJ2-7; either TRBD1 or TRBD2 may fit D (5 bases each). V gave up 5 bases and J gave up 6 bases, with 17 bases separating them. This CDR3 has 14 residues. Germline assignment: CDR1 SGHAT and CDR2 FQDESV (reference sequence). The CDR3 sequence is CASSPGPQLAEQYF. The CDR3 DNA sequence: TGTGCCAGCAGCCCGGGACCGCAACTCGCCGAGCAGTACTTC.

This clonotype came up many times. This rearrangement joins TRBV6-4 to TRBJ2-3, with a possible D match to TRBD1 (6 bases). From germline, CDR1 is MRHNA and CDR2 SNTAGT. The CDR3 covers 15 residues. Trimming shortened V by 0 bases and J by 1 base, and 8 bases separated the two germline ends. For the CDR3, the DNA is TGTGCCAGCAGTGACTCCCCAGGGGGCACAGATACGCAGTATTTT. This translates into CASSDSPGGTDTQYF.

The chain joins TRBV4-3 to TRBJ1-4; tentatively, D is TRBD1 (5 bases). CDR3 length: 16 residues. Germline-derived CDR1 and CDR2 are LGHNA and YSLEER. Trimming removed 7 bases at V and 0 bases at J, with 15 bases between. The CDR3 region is CASTPRQGATNEKLFF. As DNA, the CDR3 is TGCGCCAGCACCCCTCGGCAGGGAGCAACTAATGAAAAACTGTTTTTT.

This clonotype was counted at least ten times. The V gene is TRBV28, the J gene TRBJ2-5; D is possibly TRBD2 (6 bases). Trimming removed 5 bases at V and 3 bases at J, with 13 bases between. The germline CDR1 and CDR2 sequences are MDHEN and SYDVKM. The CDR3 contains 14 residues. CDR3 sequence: CASSASTSKETQYF. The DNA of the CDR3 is TGTGCCAGCAGTGCCTCGACTAGTAAAGAGACCCAGTACTTC.

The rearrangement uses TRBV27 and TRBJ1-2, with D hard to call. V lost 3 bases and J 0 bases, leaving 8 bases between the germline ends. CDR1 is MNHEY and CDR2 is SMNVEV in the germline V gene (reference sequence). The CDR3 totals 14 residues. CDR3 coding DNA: TGTGCCAGCAGTTTCCGCAGTACTAACTATGGCTACACCTTC. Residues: CASSFRSTNYGYTF.

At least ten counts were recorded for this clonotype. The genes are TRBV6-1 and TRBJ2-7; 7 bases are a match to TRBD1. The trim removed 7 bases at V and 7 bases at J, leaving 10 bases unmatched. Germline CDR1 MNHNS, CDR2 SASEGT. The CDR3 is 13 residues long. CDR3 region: CASTINRGGEQYF. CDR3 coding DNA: TGTGCCAGCACCATTAACAGGGGCGGGGAGCAGTACTTC.

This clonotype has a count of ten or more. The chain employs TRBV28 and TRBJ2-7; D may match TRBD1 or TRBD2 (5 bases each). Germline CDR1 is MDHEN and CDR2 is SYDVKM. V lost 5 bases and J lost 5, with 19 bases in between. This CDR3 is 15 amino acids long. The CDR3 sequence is CASSLTQGRYDEQYF. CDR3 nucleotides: TGTGCCAGCAGTCTAACGCAGGGACGGTACGACGAGCAGTACTTC.

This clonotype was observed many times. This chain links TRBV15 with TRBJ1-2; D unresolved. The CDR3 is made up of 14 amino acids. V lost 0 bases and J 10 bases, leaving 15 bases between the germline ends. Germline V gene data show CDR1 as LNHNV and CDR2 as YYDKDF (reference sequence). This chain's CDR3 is CATSRDMGRRDYTF. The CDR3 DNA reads TGTGCCACCAGCAGAGATATGGGTCGTCGTGACTACACCTTC.

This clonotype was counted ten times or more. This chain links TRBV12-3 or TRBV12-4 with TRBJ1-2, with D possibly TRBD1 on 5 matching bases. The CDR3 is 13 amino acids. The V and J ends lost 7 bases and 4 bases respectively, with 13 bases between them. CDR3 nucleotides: TGTGCCAGCAACTCGGGACTCAGCTATGGCTACACCTTC. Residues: CASNSGLSYGYTF.

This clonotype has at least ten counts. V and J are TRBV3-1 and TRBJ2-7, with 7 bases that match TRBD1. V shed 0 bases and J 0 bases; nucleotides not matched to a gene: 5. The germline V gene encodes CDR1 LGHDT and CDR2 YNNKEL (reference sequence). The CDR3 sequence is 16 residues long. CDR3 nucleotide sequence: TGTGCCAGCAGCCAAGAGACAGGGTCCTCCTCCTACGAGCAGTACTTC. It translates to CASSQETGSSSYEQYF.

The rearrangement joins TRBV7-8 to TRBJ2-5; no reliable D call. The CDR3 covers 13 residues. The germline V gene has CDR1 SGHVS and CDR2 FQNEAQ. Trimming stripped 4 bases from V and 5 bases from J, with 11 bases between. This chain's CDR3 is CASSSLSRETQYF. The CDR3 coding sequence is TGTGCCAGCAGCTCACTCTCTCGGGAGACCCAGTACTTC.

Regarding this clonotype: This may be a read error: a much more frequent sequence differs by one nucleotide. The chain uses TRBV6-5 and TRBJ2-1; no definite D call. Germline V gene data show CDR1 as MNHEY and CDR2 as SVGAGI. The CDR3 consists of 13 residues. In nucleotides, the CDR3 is TGTGCCGGCAGTTACGCTAATTACAATGAGCAGTTCTTC. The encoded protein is CAGSYANYNEQFF.

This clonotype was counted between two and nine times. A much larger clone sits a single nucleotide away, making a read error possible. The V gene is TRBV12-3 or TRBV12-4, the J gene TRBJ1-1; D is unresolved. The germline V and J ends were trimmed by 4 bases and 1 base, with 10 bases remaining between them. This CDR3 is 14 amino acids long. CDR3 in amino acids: CASSSASANTEAFF. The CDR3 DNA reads TGTGCCAGCAGTTCGGCCAGCGCGAACACTGAAGCTTTCTTT.

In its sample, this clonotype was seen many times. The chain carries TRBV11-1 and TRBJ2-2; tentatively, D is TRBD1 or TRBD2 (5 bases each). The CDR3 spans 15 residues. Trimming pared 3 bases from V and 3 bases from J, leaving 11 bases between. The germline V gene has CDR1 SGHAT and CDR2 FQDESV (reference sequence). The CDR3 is CASSFGDLDTGELFF. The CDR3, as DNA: TGTGCCAGCAGCTTTGGGGACCTTGACACCGGGGAGCTGTTTTTT.

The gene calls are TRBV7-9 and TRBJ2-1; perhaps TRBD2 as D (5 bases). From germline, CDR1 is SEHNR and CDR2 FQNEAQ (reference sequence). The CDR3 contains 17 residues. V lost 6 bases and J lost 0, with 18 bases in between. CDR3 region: CASSLYGGRSSYNEQFF. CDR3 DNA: TGTGCCAGCAGTCTTTATGGAGGACGGAGCTCCTACAATGAGCAGTTCTTC.

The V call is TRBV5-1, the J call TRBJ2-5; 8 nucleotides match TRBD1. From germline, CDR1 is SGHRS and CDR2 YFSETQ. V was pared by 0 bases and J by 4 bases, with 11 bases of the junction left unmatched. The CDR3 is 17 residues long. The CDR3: CASSLARAGTGAETQYF. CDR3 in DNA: TGCGCCAGCAGCTTGGCCAGGGCCGGGACAGGAGCAGAGACCCAGTACTTC.

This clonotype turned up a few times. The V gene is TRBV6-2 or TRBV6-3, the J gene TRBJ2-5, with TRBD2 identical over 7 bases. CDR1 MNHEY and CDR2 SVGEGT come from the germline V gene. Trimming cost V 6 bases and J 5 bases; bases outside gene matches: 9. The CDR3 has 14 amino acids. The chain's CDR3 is CASSRAGLVETQYF. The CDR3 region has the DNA TGTGCCAGCAGCCGAGCGGGGCTAGTGGAGACCCAGTACTTC.

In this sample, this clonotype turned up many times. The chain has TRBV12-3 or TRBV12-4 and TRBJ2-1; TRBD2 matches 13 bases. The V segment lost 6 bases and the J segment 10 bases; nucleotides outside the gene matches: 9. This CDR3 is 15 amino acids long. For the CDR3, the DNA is TGTGCCAGCAGGGGTGGACTAGCGGGAGTTGAGGAGCAGTTCTTC. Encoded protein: CASRGGLAGVEEQFF.

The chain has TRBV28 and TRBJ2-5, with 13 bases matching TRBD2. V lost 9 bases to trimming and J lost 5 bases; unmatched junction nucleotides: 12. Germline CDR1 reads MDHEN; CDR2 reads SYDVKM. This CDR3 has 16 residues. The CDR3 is CASRTSGRASGETQYF. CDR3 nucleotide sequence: TGTGCCAGTAGAACTAGCGGGAGGGCATCGGGGGAGACCCAGTACTTC.

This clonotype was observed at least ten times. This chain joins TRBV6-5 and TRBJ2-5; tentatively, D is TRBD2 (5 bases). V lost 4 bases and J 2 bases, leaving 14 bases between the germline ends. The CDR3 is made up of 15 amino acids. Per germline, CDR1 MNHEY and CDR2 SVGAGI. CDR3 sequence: CASSSRGRLQETQYF. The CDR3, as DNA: TGTGCCAGCAGTTCTCGCGGACGACTACAAGAGACCCAGTACTTC.

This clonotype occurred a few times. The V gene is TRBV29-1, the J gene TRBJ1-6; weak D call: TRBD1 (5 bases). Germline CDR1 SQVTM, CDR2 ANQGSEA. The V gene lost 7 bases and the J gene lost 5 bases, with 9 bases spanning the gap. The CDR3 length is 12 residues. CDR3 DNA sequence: TGCAGCGCCGGACACCATAATTCACCCCTCCACTTT. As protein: CSAGHHNSPLHF.

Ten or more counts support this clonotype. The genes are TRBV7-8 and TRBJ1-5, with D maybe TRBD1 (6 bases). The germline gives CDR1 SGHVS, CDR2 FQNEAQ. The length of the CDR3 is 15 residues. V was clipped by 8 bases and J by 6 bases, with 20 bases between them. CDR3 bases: TGTGCCAGCGGCGGGGGCAGGGTGGCGGGTCAGCCCCAGCATTTT. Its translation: CASGGGRVAGQPQHF. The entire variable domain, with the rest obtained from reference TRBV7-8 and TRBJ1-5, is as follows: GAGVSQSPRYKVAKRGQDVALRCDPISGHVSLFWYQQALGQGPEFLTYFQNEAQLDKSGLPSDRFFAERPEGSVSTLKIQRTQQEDSAVYLCASGGGRVAGQPQHFGDGTRLSIL.

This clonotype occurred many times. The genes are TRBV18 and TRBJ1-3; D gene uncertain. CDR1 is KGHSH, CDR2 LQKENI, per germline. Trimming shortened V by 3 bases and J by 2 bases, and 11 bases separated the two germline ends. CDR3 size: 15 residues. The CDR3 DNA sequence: TGTGCCAGCTCACCCGCCACACAAGCTGGAAACACCATATATTTT. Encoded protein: CASSPATQAGNTIYF.

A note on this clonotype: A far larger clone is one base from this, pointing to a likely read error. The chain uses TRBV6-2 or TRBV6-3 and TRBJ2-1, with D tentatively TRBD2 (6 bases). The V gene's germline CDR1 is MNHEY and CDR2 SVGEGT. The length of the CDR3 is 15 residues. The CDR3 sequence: CTSSYSIASVNEQFF. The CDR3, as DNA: TGTACCAGCAGTTACTCCATCGCTAGCGTCAATGAGCAGTTCTTC.

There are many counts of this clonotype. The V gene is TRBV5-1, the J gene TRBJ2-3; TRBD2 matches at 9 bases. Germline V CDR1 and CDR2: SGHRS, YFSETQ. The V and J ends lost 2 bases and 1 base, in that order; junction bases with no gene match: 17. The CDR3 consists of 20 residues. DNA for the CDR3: TGCGCCAGCAGCTTACAAGCGGGAGGCCTAAGGCGGGGTCGCACAGATACGCAGTATTTT. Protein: CASSLQAGGLRRGRTDTQYF.

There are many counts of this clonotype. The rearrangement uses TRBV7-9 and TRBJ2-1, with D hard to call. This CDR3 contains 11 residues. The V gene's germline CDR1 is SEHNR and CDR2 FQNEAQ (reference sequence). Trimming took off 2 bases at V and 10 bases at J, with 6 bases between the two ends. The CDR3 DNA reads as TGTGCCAGCAGCTTAAAGCTCGAGCAGTTCTTC. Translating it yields CASSLKLEQFF.